This T cell receptor (beta chain) appears in the sequencing data of a study of blood T cell repertoires in COVID-19. About the study: The United States, Italy and Spain supplied acute and convalescent COVID-19 samples.

Produced via immunoSEQ multiplex PCR; TCRdb's table is partial and in-frame only. In the table there are over 25,000 clones, around nine tenths of which are singletons. The sequence derives from a man between 65 and 85 years old with active COVID-19. Specimen: peripheral blood.

CDR3 coding DNA: TGTGCCAGCAGCTTTACGGGAGGGCTAAATGAGCAGTTCTTC. Amino acid sequence: CASSFTGGLNEQFF. The chain is built from TRBV7-2 and TRBJ2-1, with TRBD2 matching 8 bases. Germline loops: CDR1 SGHTA, CDR2 FQGNSA. Trimming cost V 3 bases and J 7 bases; bases outside gene matches: 5. The CDR3 loop spans 14 amino acids.